Listed here is a single T cell receptor beta chain. Its target is not known. This entry belongs to a study of T cell responses to AZD1222 COVID-19 vaccine. Broader study findings: White British people made up most donors, females outnumbered males, and clonal diversity was possibly underestimated. Rises in breadth and depth of Spike-specific TCRs came after two AZD1222 doses.

The CDR3 spans 13 residues. The ends were cut back, 6 bases at V and 7 bases at J, with 13 bases in the middle. CDR1 is LNHDA and CDR2 is SQIVND in the germline V gene (reference sequence). The method was immunoSEQ multiplex PCR; TCRdb's version includes in-frame clones alone and lacks a portion of them. The sample lists around 92,000 clones; around 90% were seen once. This rearrangement joins TRBV19 to TRBJ1-5; possibly TRBD1 for D (6 bases). The source is an adult in good health. Specimen: peripheral blood, collected on day 0 of AZD1222 vaccination. In DNA form, the CDR3 reads TGTGCCAGTAGCTCCTACAGGGACCAGCCCCAGCATTTT. Translation: CASSSYRDQPQHF.